This T cell receptor (beta chain) was found in a study of cytomegalovirus exposure and HLA in healthy donors. Trimming took 1 base from V and 4 from J, leaving 7 bases between them. The CDR3 totals 13 residues. Germline V gene lookup returns CDR1 MGHRA and CDR2 YSYEKL. Primers included in the PCR were 60 Vbeta and 13 Jbeta primers. The table came from immunoSEQ multiplex PCR; TCRdb's copy has only in-frame clones and leaves some out. In the table there are around 280,000 clones, about 87% of which are singletons. The chain links TRBV4-1 to TRBJ1-2, with D unclear. The specimen sequenced was PBMCs. The clonotype comes from a woman aged 18-35 years in good health and CMV-seronegative. This chain's CDR3 is CASSQVGAYGYTF. Here the CDR3 DNA reads TGCGCCAGCAGCCAAGTCGGTGCCTATGGCTACACCTTC.